This T cell receptor beta chain was obtained from a study of cytomegalovirus exposure and HLA in healthy donors. Overall study results and limits: Per published reports, the classifier diagnosed cytomegalovirus status with high specificity and sensitivity. The study recorded around 160 TCR beta chains that were cytomegalovirus-associated.

About this clone: Its antigen is undetermined.

The CDR3 is 11 residues long. Germline-derived CDR1 and CDR2 are MDHEN and SYDVKM. Trimming pared 8 bases from V and 7 bases from J, leaving 9 bases between. Method: immunoSEQ multiplex PCR; TCRdb's copy keeps in-frame clones and lacks some. The table includes about 360,000 clones, 86% detected once. This sequence originates from a woman under 30 in good health and CMV-seronegative. The rearrangement joins TRBV28 to TRBJ1-5, with unresolved D. The source material was PBMCs. In DNA, the CDR3 is TGTGCCAGCGCCTCCAGACAGCCCCAGCATTTT. Translation: CASASRQPQHF. Based on the CDR3 plus reference TRBV28 and TRBJ1-5, the full variable domain is DVKVTQSSRYLVKRTGEKVFLECVQDMDHENMFWYRQDPGLGLRLIYFSYDVKMKEKGDIPEGYSVSREKKERFSLILESASTNQTSMYLCASASRQPQHFGDGTRLSIL.